The T cell receptor beta chain under discussion was sequenced for a study of OX40 agonist ivuxolimab in advanced cancers. Regarding the study as a whole: The authors also found low normalized T-cell clonal expansion in some nonresponders.

On this clone itself: Its antigen is not known.

TCRdb's table, derived via immunoSEQ multiplex PCR, lists solely in-frame clones and lacks some. The data contain about 76,000 clones, 65% to 90% of them singletons. V shed 0 bases and J shed 7 bases, with 15 bases lying between them. Looked up from germline, CDR1 is KGHSH and CDR2 is LQKENI. The CDR3 loop spans 15 amino acids. Sequencing used CD4+ or CD8+ T cells sorted from blood, obtained in a trial of the OX40 agonist ivuxolimab. The chain uses TRBV18 and TRBJ2-5; maybe TRBD1 (5 bases). The sequence derives from an adult with an advanced solid tumor such as melanoma, head and neck, liver or kidney cancer. The CDR3 DNA follows: TGTGCCAGCTCACCACCGACAGAGACTTTGGGGACCCAGTACTTC. Its protein product is CASSPPTETLGTQYF.